The rows below give T cell receptor beta chains drawn from one sample of a study of cytomegalovirus exposure and HLA in healthy donors. Here immunoSEQ multiplex PCR was the method, and the copy in TCRdb shows in-frame clones only, minus some. The sample yields 150,000 or so clones, 70% to 75% seen once. The material sequenced was PBMCs. These receptors were collected from a man in his late teens or twenties in good health and CMV-seropositive. CDR3s include the opening cysteine and the closing phenylalanine or tryptophan. The order of the fields is CDR3 protein, CDR3 DNA, V gene, clone size, CDR3 length, J gene, D gene. A D gene is named only where the DNA matches it firmly. Not every row has a clone size; where given, it reads once, few, many or a size class.

CDR3 protein: CASGAPPAEAFF
CDR3 DNA: TGTGCTAGTGGTGCGCCCCCCGCTGAAGCTTTCTTT
V gene: TRBV12-5
clone size: NA
CDR3 length: 12
J gene: TRBJ1-1
D gene: NA

CDR3 protein: CASSLGLAGGRTDTQYF
CDR3 DNA: TGTGCCAGCAGCCTGGGACTAGCGGGAGGGCGCACAGATACGCAGTATTTT
V gene: TRBV2
clone size: NA
CDR3 length: 17
J gene: TRBJ2-3
D gene: TRBD2

CDR3 protein: CASSFGGGIAKNIQYF
CDR3 DNA: TGTGCCAGCAGCTTTGGAGGAGGAATAGCCAAAAACATTCAGTACTTC
V gene: TRBV28
clone size: NA
CDR3 length: 16
J gene: TRBJ2-4
D gene: NA

CDR3 protein: CSVGAGVNYGYTF
CDR3 DNA: TGCAGCGTCGGTGCGGGGGTGAACTATGGCTACACCTTC
V gene: TRBV29-1
clone size: NA
CDR3 length: 13
J gene: TRBJ1-2
D gene: NA

CDR3 protein: CASSPGGLDGYTF
CDR3 DNA: TGTGCCAGCTCACCAGGGGGCTTGGATGGCTACACCTTC
V gene: TRBV18
clone size: NA
CDR3 length: 13
J gene: TRBJ1-2
D gene: NA

CDR3 protein: CASSLVSGATNTGELFF
CDR3 DNA: TGCGCCAGCAGCTTGGTCTCAGGTGCTACGAACACCGGGGAGCTGTTTTTT
V gene: TRBV5-1
clone size: NA
CDR3 length: 17
J gene: TRBJ2-2
D gene: NA

CDR3 protein: CASSPGKNQPQHF
CDR3 DNA: TGTGCCAGCAGCCCAGGGAAAAATCAGCCCCAGCATTTT
V gene: TRBV7-2
clone size: NA
CDR3 length: 13
J gene: TRBJ1-5
D gene: NA

CDR3 protein: CASSLRPYQPQHF
CDR3 DNA: TGTGCCAGCAGTTTGCGGCCATATCAGCCCCAGCATTTT
V gene: TRBV27
clone size: NA
CDR3 length: 13
J gene: TRBJ1-5
D gene: NA

CDR3 protein: CASSPSGGSRGAARRAFF
CDR3 DNA: TGTGCCAGCTCACCATCGGGTGGGAGCAGGGGGGCCGCCCGGAGAGCTTTCTTT
V gene: TRBV18
clone size: NA
CDR3 length: 18
J gene: TRBJ1-1
D gene: TRBD1

CDR3 protein: CASSLGGQGSSYNSPLHF
CDR3 DNA: TGTGCCAGCAGCTTAGGAGGACAGGGGAGCTCCTATAATTCACCCCTCCACTTT
V gene: TRBV7-9
clone size: NA
CDR3 length: 18
J gene: TRBJ1-6
D gene: TRBD1

CDR3 protein: CATSRDFANTGELFF
CDR3 DNA: TGTGCCACCAGCAGAGATTTCGCGAACACCGGGGAGCTGTTTTTT
V gene: TRBV15
clone size: NA
CDR3 length: 15
J gene: TRBJ2-2
D gene: NA

CDR3 protein: CASSIGQGAWNTGELFF
CDR3 DNA: TGTGCCAGTAGTATAGGACAGGGGGCATGGAACACCGGGGAGCTGTTTTTT
V gene: TRBV19
clone size: NA
CDR3 length: 17
J gene: TRBJ2-2
D gene: TRBD1

CDR3 protein: CAIPKGGRMNTEAFF
CDR3 DNA: TGCGCCATCCCCAAGGGGGGGAGGATGAACACTGAAGCTTTCTTT
V gene: TRBV10-1
clone size: NA
CDR3 length: 15
J gene: TRBJ1-1
D gene: NA

CDR3 protein: CAIKPGQGIYGYTF
CDR3 DNA: TGTGCCATCAAGCCGGGACAGGGGATCTATGGCTACACCTTC
V gene: TRBV10-3
clone size: NA
CDR3 length: 14
J gene: TRBJ1-2
D gene: TRBD1

CDR3 protein: CATSRGDRVNTEAFF
CDR3 DNA: TGTGCCACCAGCAGAGGGGACAGGGTCAACACTGAAGCTTTCTTT
V gene: TRBV15
clone size: few
CDR3 length: 15
J gene: TRBJ1-1
D gene: TRBD1

CDR3 protein: CASSQLAGRTDTQYF
CDR3 DNA: TGCGCCAGCAGCCAACTAGCGGGGCGCACAGATACGCAGTATTTT
V gene: TRBV4-1
clone size: NA
CDR3 length: 15
J gene: TRBJ2-3
D gene: TRBD2

CDR3 protein: CASRVGGAGEKLFF
CDR3 DNA: TGTGCCAGCAGGGTCGGGGGGGCTGGGGAAAAACTGTTTTTT
V gene: TRBV6-1
clone size: NA
CDR3 length: 14
J gene: TRBJ1-4
D gene: NA

CDR3 protein: CASSLDRGVRNEQFF
CDR3 DNA: TGTGCCAGTAGTTTGGACAGGGGGGTGAGAAATGAGCAGTTCTTC
V gene: TRBV19
clone size: NA
CDR3 length: 15
J gene: TRBJ2-1
D gene: TRBD1

CDR3 protein: CASETSGGTDTQYF
CDR3 DNA: TGTGCCAGCGAAACTAGCGGGGGAACAGATACGCAGTATTTT
V gene: TRBV28
clone size: NA
CDR3 length: 14
J gene: TRBJ2-3
D gene: TRBD2

CDR3 protein: CASSLRGQVLGTQYF
CDR3 DNA: TGTGCCAGCAGCTTAAGGGGACAGGTCTTGGGTACGCAGTATTTT
V gene: TRBV13
clone size: NA
CDR3 length: 15
J gene: TRBJ2-3
D gene: TRBD1

CDR3 protein: CATLERGQKMNTEAFF
CDR3 DNA: TGTGCCACTTTAGAGCGGGGCCAAAAAATGAACACTGAAGCTTTCTTT
V gene: TRBV19
clone size: NA
CDR3 length: 16
J gene: TRBJ1-1
D gene: NA

CDR3 protein: CASSPRPTTTGHDNEKLFF
CDR3 DNA: TGTGCCAGCAGCCCGCGACCGACGACGACAGGCCACGACAATGAAAAACTGTTTTTT
V gene: TRBV9
clone size: once
CDR3 length: 19
J gene: TRBJ1-4
D gene: NA

CDR3 protein: CASSVDGLGGYTF
CDR3 DNA: TGTGCCAGCAGCGTGGACGGACTGGGGGGCTACACCTTC
V gene: TRBV9
clone size: few
CDR3 length: 13
J gene: TRBJ1-2
D gene: NA

CDR3 protein: CAWTPGHLNYGYTF
CDR3 DNA: TGTGCCTGGACCCCGGGACACCTGAACTATGGCTACACCTTC
V gene: TRBV30
clone size: NA
CDR3 length: 14
J gene: TRBJ1-2
D gene: NA

CDR3 protein: CASSIQGWSTEAFF
CDR3 DNA: TGTGCCAGTAGTATTCAGGGATGGAGCACTGAAGCTTTCTTT
V gene: TRBV19
clone size: once
CDR3 length: 14
J gene: TRBJ1-1
D gene: NA

CDR3 protein: CASSSLDRGPTEAFF
CDR3 DNA: TGTGCCAGCAGCTCATTAGACAGGGGGCCCACTGAAGCTTTCTTT
V gene: TRBV5-4
clone size: NA
CDR3 length: 15
J gene: TRBJ1-1
D gene: TRBD1

CDR3 protein: CASSLYRGYTYGYTF
CDR3 DNA: TGTGCCAGCAGCTTGTATCGGGGATACACTTATGGCTACACCTTC
V gene: TRBV5-4
clone size: NA
CDR3 length: 15
J gene: TRBJ1-2
D gene: NA

CDR3 protein: CASSVGQTGNTIYF
CDR3 DNA: TGTGCCAGCAGTGTGGGACAGACTGGAAACACCATATATTTT
V gene: TRBV6-1
clone size: NA
CDR3 length: 14
J gene: TRBJ1-3
D gene: TRBD1

CDR3 protein: CASSLGQGKYNEQFF
CDR3 DNA: TGCGCCAGCAGCTTGGGGCAGGGTAAATACAATGAGCAGTTCTTC
V gene: TRBV5-1
clone size: NA
CDR3 length: 15
J gene: TRBJ2-1
D gene: NA

CDR3 protein: CASSLAQGRTEAFF
CDR3 DNA: TGCGCCAGCAGCTTGGCCCAGGGTCGGACTGAAGCTTTCTTT
V gene: TRBV5-1
clone size: NA
CDR3 length: 14
J gene: TRBJ1-1
D gene: NA

CDR3 protein: CASSYSVGVPDTQYF
CDR3 DNA: TGTGCCAGCAGTTACTCGGTCGGGGTCCCAGATACGCAGTATTTT
V gene: TRBV6-6
clone size: NA
CDR3 length: 15
J gene: TRBJ2-3
D gene: NA

CDR3 protein: CASSPFGTANVLTF
CDR3 DNA: TGTGCCAGCTCACCCTTCGGGACTGCCAACGTCCTGACTTTC
V gene: TRBV18
clone size: NA
CDR3 length: 14
J gene: TRBJ2-6
D gene: NA

CDR3 protein: CASSATGSSSGNTIYF
CDR3 DNA: TGTGCCAGCAGCGCCACGGGGTCTAGCTCTGGAAACACCATATATTTT
V gene: TRBV9
clone size: NA
CDR3 length: 16
J gene: TRBJ1-3
D gene: NA

CDR3 protein: CASSRSAAGTEAFF
CDR3 DNA: TGTGCCAGTAGCCGCTCGGCGGCGGGGACTGAAGCTTTCTTT
V gene: TRBV19
clone size: NA
CDR3 length: 14
J gene: TRBJ1-1
D gene: NA

CDR3 protein: CASSVGTGDQPQHF
CDR3 DNA: TGTGCCAGCAGCGTAGGGACAGGGGATCAGCCCCAGCATTTT
V gene: TRBV9
clone size: once
CDR3 length: 14
J gene: TRBJ1-5
D gene: TRBD1

CDR3 protein: CSVEAPDRDGAENPEAFF
CDR3 DNA: TGCAGCGTTGAAGCACCCGACAGGGATGGGGCGGAGAACCCTGAAGCTTTCTTT
V gene: TRBV29-1
clone size: NA
CDR3 length: 18
J gene: TRBJ1-1
D gene: TRBD1

CDR3 protein: CASSTRGNTGELFF
CDR3 DNA: TGTGCCAGTAGTACCAGGGGGAACACCGGGGAGCTGTTTTTT
V gene: TRBV19
clone size: NA
CDR3 length: 14
J gene: TRBJ2-2
D gene: NA

CDR3 protein: CASSKDSSGANVLTF
CDR3 DNA: TGTGCCAGTAGTAAAGACTCCTCTGGGGCCAACGTCCTGACTTTC
V gene: TRBV19
clone size: few
CDR3 length: 15
J gene: TRBJ2-6
D gene: NA

CDR3 protein: CAISEGGLADDNEQFF
CDR3 DNA: TGTGCCATCAGTGAAGGGGGACTAGCGGATGACAATGAGCAGTTCTTC
V gene: TRBV10-3
clone size: NA
CDR3 length: 16
J gene: TRBJ2-1
D gene: TRBD2

CDR3 protein: CASSTWTGGGGELFF
CDR3 DNA: TGTGCCAGCAGCACCTGGACAGGGGGGGGCGGGGAGCTGTTTTTT
V gene: TRBV11-2
clone size: NA
CDR3 length: 15
J gene: TRBJ2-2
D gene: TRBD1